This entry concerns a single T cell receptor (beta chain). Its matching antigen is unknown. This specimen belongs to a study of T cell responses to AZD1222 COVID-19 vaccine. Findings and limits, study-wide: Possibly, clonal diversity was underestimated; donors were largely white British and included more females.

In germline, CDR1 is SQVTM, CDR2 ANQGSEA. The CDR3 contains 12 residues. Trimming removed 7 bases at V and 5 bases at J, with 14 bases between. The data were produced by immunoSEQ multiplex PCR, yet TCRdb's version contains in-frame clones alone and is incomplete. The sample has 110,000 to 150,000 clones, around 85% seen once. The sequence derives from an adult in good health. The V gene is TRBV29-1, the J gene TRBJ2-5, with a possible D match to TRBD2 (6 bases). The source was peripheral blood, collected on day 0 of AZD1222 vaccination. The CDR3 here is CSAHRDSETQYF. The CDR3 coding sequence is TGCAGCGCCCACCGGGACTCGGAGACCCAGTACTTC.